This T cell receptor (beta chain) was retrieved from a study of T cell repertoires in cytomegalovirus infection. Findings and limits, study-wide: The ex vivo response was dominated by HLA-C-restricted CMV-specific TCR beta clonotypes.

To note about this clonotype: Its antigen is not identified.

CDR3 length equals 16 residues. Germline V CDR1 and CDR2: LGHDT, YNNKEL (reference sequence). The V and J ends lost 0 bases and 5 bases, in that order; junction bases with no gene match: 6. MiXCR was run by TCRdb on the reads, yielding one entry per CDR3 protein. The table includes some 240,000 distinct CDR3 sequences, over 15% detected once. This clonotype was obtained from a human donor in good health (CMV status not recorded). Some clones in this sample may be carry-over from other donors' samples. The chain recombines TRBV3-1 with TRBJ2-1; TRBD2 agrees at 8 bases. Material: CD8+ T cells from PBMCs. The CDR3 protein is CASSQEGSGDHNEQFF. The CDR3 nucleotides are TGTGCCAGCAGCCAAGAGGGTAGCGGGGACCACAATGAGCAGTTCTTC.